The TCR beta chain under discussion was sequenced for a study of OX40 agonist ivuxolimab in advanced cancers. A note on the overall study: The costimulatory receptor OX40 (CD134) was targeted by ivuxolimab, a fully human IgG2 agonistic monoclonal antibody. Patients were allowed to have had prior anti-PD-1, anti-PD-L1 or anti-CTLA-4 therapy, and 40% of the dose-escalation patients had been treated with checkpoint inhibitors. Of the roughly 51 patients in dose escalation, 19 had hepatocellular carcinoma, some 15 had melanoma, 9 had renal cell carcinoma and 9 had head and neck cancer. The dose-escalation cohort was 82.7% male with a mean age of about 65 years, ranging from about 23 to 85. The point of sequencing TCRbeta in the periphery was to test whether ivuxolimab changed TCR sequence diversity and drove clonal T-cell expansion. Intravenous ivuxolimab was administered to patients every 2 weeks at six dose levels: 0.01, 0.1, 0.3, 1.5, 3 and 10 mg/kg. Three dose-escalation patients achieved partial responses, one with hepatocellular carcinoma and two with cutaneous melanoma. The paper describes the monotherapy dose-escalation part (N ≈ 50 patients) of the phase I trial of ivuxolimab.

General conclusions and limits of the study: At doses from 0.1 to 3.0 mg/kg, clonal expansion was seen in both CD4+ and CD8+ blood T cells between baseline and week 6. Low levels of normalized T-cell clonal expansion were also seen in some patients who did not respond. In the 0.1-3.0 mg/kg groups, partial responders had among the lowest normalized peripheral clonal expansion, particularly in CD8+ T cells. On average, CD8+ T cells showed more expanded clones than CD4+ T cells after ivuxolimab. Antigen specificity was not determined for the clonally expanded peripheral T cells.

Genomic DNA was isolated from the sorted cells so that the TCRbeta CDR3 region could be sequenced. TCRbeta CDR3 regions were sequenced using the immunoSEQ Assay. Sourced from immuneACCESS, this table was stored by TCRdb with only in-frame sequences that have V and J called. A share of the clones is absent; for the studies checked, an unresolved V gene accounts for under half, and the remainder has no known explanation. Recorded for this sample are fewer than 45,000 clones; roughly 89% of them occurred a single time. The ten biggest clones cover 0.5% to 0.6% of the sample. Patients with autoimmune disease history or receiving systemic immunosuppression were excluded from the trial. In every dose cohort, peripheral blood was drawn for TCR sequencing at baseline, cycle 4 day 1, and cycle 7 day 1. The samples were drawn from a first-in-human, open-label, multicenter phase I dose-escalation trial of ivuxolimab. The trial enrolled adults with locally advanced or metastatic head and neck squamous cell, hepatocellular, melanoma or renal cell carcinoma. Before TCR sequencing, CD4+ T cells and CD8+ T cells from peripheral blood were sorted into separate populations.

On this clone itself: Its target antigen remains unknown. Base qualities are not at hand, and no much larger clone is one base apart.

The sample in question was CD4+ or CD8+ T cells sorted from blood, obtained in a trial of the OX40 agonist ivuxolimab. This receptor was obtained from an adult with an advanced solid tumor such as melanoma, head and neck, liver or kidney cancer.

Here the CDR3 is given as CASTPRRQGNEKLFF. The bases read TGTGCCAGTACCCCGCGAAGGCAGGGAAATGAAAAACTGTTTTTT. The sequence joins TRBV19 to TRBJ1-4; matching of 5 bases hints at TRBD1 as the D gene. Trimming takes 7 bases from V and 5 bases from J, and the germline ends sit 17 bases apart. From its cysteine to its phenylalanine, the CDR3 spans 15 amino acids. The read is trimmed to its CDR3 DNA, 45 bases read in frame from base 1. According to the germline V gene (reference sequence), CDR1 reads LNHDA and CDR2 reads SQIVND.